The clone carrying this TCR beta chain appeared a few times. The antigen is unknown. This record belongs to a study of CD8 T cells in ankylosing spondylitis. TCR beta libraries were made by quantitative 5'-RACE with molecular barcodes. TCRdb analysed the 5' RACE reads with MiXCR anew, one entry per CDR3 protein. The data show 250,000 to 300,000 distinct CDR3 sequences, about 20% seen once. Study findings and constraints: The disease-linked clones had a CD8+ phenotype and low blood frequencies.

The CDR3 spans 14 residues. The V gene's germline CDR1 is DFQATT and CDR2 SNEGSKA (reference sequence). Trimming cost V 5 bases and J 2 bases; bases outside gene matches: 7. The TCR sequence derives from a male donor with ankylosing spondylitis or in good health (not recorded which). The sample taken for sequencing was blood, either unsorted or a sorted T cell fraction (not recorded which). V and J are TRBV20-1 and TRBJ2-5; 8 positions agree with TRBD1. CDR3 sequence reads: CSAGRTGIQETQYF. The CDR3 DNA reads as TGCAGTGCTGGGCGGACAGGGATTCAAGAGACCCAGTACTTC.